This T cell receptor (beta chain) was sequenced during a study of OX40 agonist ivuxolimab in advanced cancers. As for the study in general: Patients were infused with ivuxolimab every 2 weeks at 0.01 to 10 mg/kg.

Germline CDR1 is SGHVS and CDR2 is FNYEAQ. CDR3 length: 15 amino acids. The germline V and J ends were trimmed by 1 base and 3 bases, with 10 bases remaining between them. General study points: Normalized T-cell clonal expansion was also low in a subset of nonresponders. CD8+ T cells were the subset that, on average, had more expanded clones than CD4+. Patients with a partial response at 0.1-3.0 mg/kg had among the lowest clonal expansion.

With respect to this clone: Its specificity is unknown.

Here immunoSEQ multiplex PCR was the method, and the copy in TCRdb shows in-frame clones only, minus some. The sample contains 35,000 or so clones, about 92% of which appear only once. The receptor was derived from an adult with an advanced solid tumor such as melanoma, head and neck, liver or kidney cancer. The source was CD4+ or CD8+ T cells sorted from blood, collected in a trial of the OX40 agonist ivuxolimab. The chain has TRBV7-6 and TRBJ2-1; maybe TRBD1 (5 bases). The CDR3 reads CASSLGQGRYNEQFF. CDR3 DNA sequence: TGTGCCAGCAGCTTAGGGCAGGGTCGCTACAATGAGCAGTTCTTC.